This TCR beta chain came from a study of cytomegalovirus exposure and HLA in healthy donors. About the study: The 95 million to 120 million unique TCR beta sequences, from around 200 million T cells, were found by an earlier analysis.

13 Jbeta primers and 60 Vbeta primers were used for the PCR. Produced via immunoSEQ multiplex PCR; TCRdb's table is partial and in-frame only. This listing includes about 79,000 clones. On this clone: Its specificity is unknown.

Study conclusions and caveats: An apparent linkage of common viral pathogens to several of the most significant clusters emerged in a later analysis. The authors judged a highly shared variant cluster likely a sequencing artifact.

V dropped 9 bases and J dropped 7; count of bases not matched to a gene: 6. The CDR3 has 12 residues. CDR1 MNHEY and CDR2 SVGAGI come from the germline V gene. Unrecorded immune exposure was likely among donors, who were nominally healthy when sampled. The rearrangement uses TRBV6-5 and TRBJ1-2; 9 bases map to TRBD1. The source is a young man in good health and CMV-seronegative. Sequenced material: PBMCs. The CDR3: CASRTGDFGYTF. As DNA, the CDR3 is TGTGCCAGTAGGACAGGGGACTTTGGCTACACCTTC.